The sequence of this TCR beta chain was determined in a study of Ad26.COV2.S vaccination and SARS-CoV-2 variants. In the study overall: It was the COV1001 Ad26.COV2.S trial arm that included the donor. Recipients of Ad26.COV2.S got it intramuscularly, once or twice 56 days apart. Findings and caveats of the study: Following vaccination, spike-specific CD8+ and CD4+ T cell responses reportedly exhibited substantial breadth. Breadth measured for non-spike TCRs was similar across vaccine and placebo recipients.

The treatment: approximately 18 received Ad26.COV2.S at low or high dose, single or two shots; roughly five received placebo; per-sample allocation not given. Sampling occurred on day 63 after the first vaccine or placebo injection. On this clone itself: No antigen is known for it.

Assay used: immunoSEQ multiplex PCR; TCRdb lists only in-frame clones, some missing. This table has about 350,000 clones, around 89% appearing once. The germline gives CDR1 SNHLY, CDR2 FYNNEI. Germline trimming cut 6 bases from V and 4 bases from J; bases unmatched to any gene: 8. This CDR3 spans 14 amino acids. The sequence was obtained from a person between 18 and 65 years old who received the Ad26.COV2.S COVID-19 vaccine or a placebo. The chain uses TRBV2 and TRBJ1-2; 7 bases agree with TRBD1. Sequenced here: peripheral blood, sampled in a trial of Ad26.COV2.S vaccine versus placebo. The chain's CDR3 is CASRTGPGGYGYTF. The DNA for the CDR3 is TGTGCCAGCAGGACAGGGCCCGGAGGCTATGGCTACACCTTC.